The following is a TCR beta chain sequence with its context. What it recognizes is unknown. Produced via immunoSEQ multiplex PCR; TCRdb's table is partial and in-frame only. The sample shows roughly 2.5 million clones, about 92% of them seen only once. The healthy adult donors were HIV-negative and reported no recent acute infections or vaccinations. The study separated CD4+ cells into CD45RA+ naive and CD45RA-negative memory subsets. This entry is derived from a study of shared clonotypes between healthy human individuals. Study-wide results and caveats: In having few donors, the study represented limited genetic and exposure-history diversity. Only blood samples were collected, and tissue repertoires likely differ.

V dropped 2 bases and J dropped 4 bases, with 5 bases sitting between them. The CDR3 sequence is 12 residues long. Germline V CDR1 and CDR2: GTSNPN, SVGIG (reference sequence). The material sequenced was naive CD4+ T cells sorted from blood. Subset in this sample: CD45RA+ positively selected. The receptor was derived from a man aged 18 to 30 in good health. This chain links TRBV30 with TRBJ2-2, with D unclear. CDR3 nucleotides: TGTGCCTGGAGTAGGAGCACCGGGGAGCTGTTTTTT. Residues: CAWSRSTGELFF.